This T cell receptor beta chain came from a study of cytomegalovirus exposure and HLA in healthy donors. General observations from the study: Sequencing had likely introduced a cluster of highly shared sequence variants as an artifact.

Primers for the PCR totalled 60 Vbeta and 13 Jbeta. The method was immunoSEQ multiplex PCR; TCRdb's version includes in-frame clones alone and lacks a portion of them. The sample lists 150,000 to 200,000 clones, approximately 80% occurring once. To note about this clone: Its target is not known.

Germline CDR1 and CDR2: SGHVS and FNYEAQ. The CDR3 consists of 15 residues. Trimming cost V 8 bases and J 4 bases; bases outside gene matches: 13. The origin of this receptor is a woman younger than 45 in good health and CMV-seronegative. The source material was PBMCs. This sequence joins TRBV7-6 and TRBJ1-2; TRBD1 matches at 7 bases. Written as DNA, the CDR3 is TGTGCCAGCGCAGAGAGCGACGGGACAGCCTATGGCTACACCTTC. This sequence encodes CASAESDGTAYGYTF.